The rows below give T cell receptor beta chains drawn from one sample of a study of shared clonotypes between healthy human individuals. Sequencing used immunoSEQ multiplex PCR; TCRdb keeps in-frame clones, though not all of them. The sample includes under 200,000 clones, 90% to 95% of them seen just once. Sequencing input: naive CD4+ T cells sorted from blood. All receptors come from a woman aged 25 to 39 in good health. CDR3s include the opening cysteine and the closing phenylalanine or tryptophan. D genes are given only for firm matches. Rows may omit the clone size; those that give it use once, few, many or a size class.

17	TRBD2	TRBV10-3	NA	TRBJ2-4	TGTGCCATCAGTGAAAATCTAGCGGTACTAGCCAAAAACATTCAGTACTTC	CAISENLAVLAKNIQYF
16	NA	TRBV6-4	NA	TRBJ2-7	TGTGCCAGGACCGGACCCTTACCCCACTACCACTACGAGCAGTACTTC	CARTGPLPHYHYEQYF
14	NA	TRBV5-1	once	TRBJ2-5	TGCGCCAGCAACCCAGGGAATTACCAAGAGACCCAGTACTTC	CASNPGNYQETQYF
16	NA	TRBV29-1	NA	TRBJ1-1	TGCAGCGTTGAGGGAGAAATAGGGACCATGAACACTGAAGCTTTCTTT	CSVEGEIGTMNTEAFF
15	NA	TRBV28	NA	TRBJ1-6	TGTGCCAGCAGGACAGCTTTGGTAAATCGTTCACCCCTCCACTTT	CASRTALVNRSPLHF
17	NA	TRBV27	NA	TRBJ1-5	TGTGCCAGCAGTTTAACAACGATTGGACAAGCGTATCAGCCCCAGCATTTT	CASSLTTIGQAYQPQHF
14	NA	TRBV7-9	NA	TRBJ2-2	TGTGCCAGCATCCCTACTGGGGTCACCGGGGAGCTGTTTTTT	CASIPTGVTGELFF
15	NA	TRBV13	NA	TRBJ2-3	TGTGCCAGCAGCGGACGACAGGAGATGGGATATACGCAGTATTTT	CASSGRQEMGYTQYF
16	NA	TRBV28	NA	TRBJ2-7	TGTGCCAGCAGTCCGGATACAGGGAGAGGCTCCTACGAGCAGTACTTC	CASSPDTGRGSYEQYF
15	TRBD2	TRBV5-4	NA	TRBJ2-7	TGTGCCAGCAGCCCCGGGACTAGCGGGACTTACGAGCAGTACTTC	CASSPGTSGTYEQYF
16	TRBD1	TRBV19	NA	TRBJ2-6	TGTGCCAGTACCCCGCTACAGGGGTTTGGGGCCAACGTCCTGACTTTC	CASTPLQGFGANVLTF
13	NA	TRBV5-4	NA	TRBJ1-2	TGTGCCAGCAGCTTGGGACAGAGCTATGGCTACACCTTC	CASSLGQSYGYTF
15	TRBD1	TRBV7-9	NA	TRBJ1-4	TGTGCCAGCAGCTTAGAGGTGGCAGGGGGTGAAAAACTGTTTTTT	CASSLEVAGGEKLFF
13	NA	TRBV28	NA	TRBJ1-4	TGTGCCAGCACACCGCCACAGGGATTAAAACTGTTTTTT	CASTPPQGLKLFF
14	NA	TRBV9	NA	TRBJ1-1	TGTGCCAGCAGCGTAGGGAGTTTGAACACTGAAGCTTTCTTT	CASSVGSLNTEAFF
14	NA	TRBV5-5	NA	TRBJ1-5	TGTGCCAGCAGCCTGGAATATAGCAATCAGCCCCAGCATTTT	CASSLEYSNQPQHF
14	NA	TRBV5-1	NA	TRBJ1-1	TGCGCCAGCAGCTTATGGGCGGAGAACACTGAAGCTTTCTTT	CASSLWAENTEAFF
16	TRBD2	TRBV28	NA	TRBJ2-1	TGTGCCAGCAGCGCAACCGGACTAGCGGGGTACAATGAGCAGTTCTTC	CASSATGLAGYNEQFF
14	NA	TRBV4-1	NA	TRBJ1-2	TGCGCCAGCAGCCAAGTTGGGCGGGTAGGGGGCTACACCTTC	CASSQVGRVGGYTF
13	NA	TRBV19	NA	TRBJ2-5	TGTGCCAGTAGGATGACAGCCCAAGAGACCCAGTACTTC	CASRMTAQETQYF
16	NA	TRBV4-1	NA	TRBJ1-3	TGCGCCAGCAGCCAAGAATGGGTCCACCCAAGGAACACCATATATTTT	CASSQEWVHPRNTIYF
14	NA	TRBV5-1	NA	TRBJ2-2	TGCGCCAGCCGACTTGCGTTTTTGGCCGGGGAGCTGTTTTTT	CASRLAFLAGELFF
15	NA	TRBV11-1	NA	TRBJ2-7	TGTGCCAGCAGCTTAGGACAGGAAAGGTTCCACGAGCAGTACTTC	CASSLGQERFHEQYF
11	TRBD1	TRBV6-4	NA	TRBJ2-1	TGTGCCAGCAGTGACTCGACAGGGGACTTCTTC	CASSDSTGDFF
15	NA	TRBV18	NA	TRBJ2-7	TGTGCCAGCTCCCCCGGCCAAACCTTATCCTACGAGCAGTACTTC	CASSPGQTLSYEQYF
12	TRBD1	TRBV6-1	NA	TRBJ1-2	TGTGCCAGCAGCCGACAGGGATTAGGCTACACCTTC	CASSRQGLGYTF
14	NA	TRBV15	NA	TRBJ1-4	TGTGCCACCAGCAGCCGGGACACGGGGGAAAAACTGTTTTTT	CATSSRDTGEKLFF
14	TRBD2	TRBV6-5	NA	TRBJ2-1	TGTGCCAGCAGTCTTGGACTAGCGGCTAGGGAGCAGTTCTTC	CASSLGLAAREQFF
14	NA	TRBV6-5	once	TRBJ2-7	TGTGCCAGCAGTTACGATCGACTATTCTACGAGCAGTACTTC	CASSYDRLFYEQYF
13	NA	TRBV6-1	NA	TRBJ1-1	TGTGCCGGAACCGGGACGGCAAACACTGAAGCTTTCTTT	CAGTGTANTEAFF